The 10 T cell receptor beta chains below come from one sample, sequenced in a study of cytotoxic CD8 clonotypes in ibrutinib-treated CLL. The repertoire was sequenced with immunoSEQ multiplex PCR; TCRdb's copy has only in-frame clones and lacks some. The sample holds 50,000 or so clones, around three fifths seen once. The sample here was PBMCs, taken after 24 months of ibrutinib treatment. These receptors came from a human donor with chronic lymphocytic leukemia.

A few counts support this clone. J is TRBJ2-3 and V is TRBV7-6, with a weak D call TRBD1 (5 bases). Trimming took off 5 bases at V and 4 bases at J, with 10 bases between the two ends. The CDR3 consists of 13 residues. Per germline, CDR1 SGHVS and CDR2 FNYEAQ. The CDR3 sequence: CASSTGASDTQYF. The CDR3 coding sequence is TGTGCCAGCAGCACTGGGGCCTCAGATACGCAGTATTTT.

The rearrangement joins TRBV5-1 to TRBJ1-1; perhaps TRBD1 as D (5 bases). The CDR3 covers 13 residues. The V gene lost 2 bases and the J gene lost 10 bases, with 15 bases spanning the gap. Germline CDR1 reads SGHRS; CDR2 reads YFSETQ. CDR3 amino acids: CASSLSLGVVAFF. In DNA, the CDR3 is TGCGCCAGCAGCTTAAGTCTGGGGGTGGTAGCTTTCTTT.

As DNA, the CDR3 is TGTGCCAGCACCGACCGCGAAAAACTGTTTTTT. Its protein is CASTDREKLFF. This sequence joins TRBV2 and TRBJ1-4; D is unclear. The CDR3 runs to 11 residues. V lost 7 bases, J lost 8 bases, and 8 bases lay in between. CDR1 SNHLY and CDR2 FYNNEI come from the germline V gene.

The chain employs TRBV5-6 and TRBJ1-1; tentative D call: TRBD1 (6 bases). Germline CDR1 reads SGHDT; CDR2 reads YYEEEE. There are 14 residues in the CDR3. Between the trimmed V and J ends, which lost 4 bases and 5 bases, there was a span of 15 bases. The CDR3 DNA follows: TGTGCCAGCAGCCGGGGACACGGAACTACTGAAGCTTTCTTT. It specifies CASSRGHGTTEAFF.

The V call is TRBV27, the J call TRBJ1-2, with D possibly matching TRBD1 (6 bases). The ends were cut back, 6 bases at V and 4 bases at J, with 18 bases in the middle. Per the germline V gene, CDR1 is MNHEY and CDR2 is SMNVEV (reference sequence). CDR3 length equals 15 residues. CDR3 region: CASRKSRDTGYGYTF. CDR3 in DNA: TGTGCCAGCAGAAAATCCCGGGACACAGGCTATGGCTACACCTTC.

This chain links TRBV27 with TRBJ2-3, with a weak D call TRBD2 (5 bases). Trimming removed 0 bases from V and 6 bases from J, with 13 bases in between. The CDR3 is 15 amino acids. CDR1 and CDR2 (germline): MNHEY, SMNVEV (reference sequence). This chain's CDR3 is CASSLSGSREDTQYF. The CDR3 nucleotides read TGTGCCAGCAGTTTATCAGGGTCGAGGGAGGATACGCAGTATTTT.

V gene TRBV5-1 combines with J gene TRBJ1-2; possible D gene TRBD1, 5 bases. The germline CDR1 and CDR2 sequences are SGHRS and YFSETQ. The CDR3 spans 12 residues. V was trimmed by 3 bases and J by 10 bases, leaving 13 bases between them. CDR3 sequence reads: CASSSDRGDYTF. The DNA of the CDR3 is TGCGCCAGCAGCTCGGACCGGGGGGACTACACCTTC.

This clone was seen a handful of times. This chain connects TRBV5-4 to TRBJ1-6, with D possibly TRBD1 on 6 matching bases. Germline CDR1 and CDR2: SGHNT and YYREEE (reference sequence). V was pared by 4 bases and J by 5 bases, with 13 bases between. This CDR3 contains 15 residues. For the CDR3, the DNA is TGTGCCAGCAGCAGACCAGGGGAAGATAATTCACCCCTCCACTTT. Translated: CASSRPGEDNSPLHF.

The chain recombines TRBV7-8 with TRBJ2-5; 9 positions match TRBD2. V lost 5 bases to trimming and J lost 6 bases; unmatched junction nucleotides: 10. There are 15 residues in the CDR3. CDR1 SGHVS and CDR2 FQNEAQ come from the germline V gene. The CDR3 DNA follows: TGTGCCAGCAGCAGTCTTCGACTAGCGGTACAGACCCAGTACTTC. Protein sequence: CASSSLRLAVQTQYF. The full variable domain, its missing parts supplied by reference TRBV7-8 and TRBJ2-5, is GAGVSQSPRYKVAKRGQDVALRCDPISGHVSLFWYQQALGQGPEFLTYFQNEAQLDKSGLPSDRFFAERPEGSVSTLKIQRTQQEDSAVYLCASSSLRLAVQTQYFGPGTRLLVL.

The rearrangement links TRBV5-1 to TRBJ2-1, with D perhaps TRBD1 or TRBD2 (5 bases each). V was clipped by 2 bases and J by 9 bases, with 12 bases between them. This CDR3 spans 13 amino acids. Per the germline V gene, CDR1 is SGHRS and CDR2 is YFSETQ. The CDR3 loop reads CASSFGALFEQFF. As DNA, the CDR3 is TGCGCCAGCAGCTTCGGGGCCCTTTTTGAGCAGTTCTTC.